Shown below are 22 T cell receptor beta chains from a single sample sequenced in a study of molecular identifiers for immune sequencing clone quantification. TCRdb called the PCR reads again in MiXCR, with one record for every CDR3 protein. Of under 600,000 distinct CDR3 sequences listed, around a fifth were seen once; the top ten hold around 0.86%. Sequencing was carried out using naive CD8+ T cells from blood, with Jurkat cell RNA spiked in. The subset was: FACS-sorted CD8+CD4-CCR7+CD45RA+ naive T cells. Receptor source: a human donor in good health. Some libraries in this study had Jurkat cell RNA spiked in.

This clonotype was observed once. The V call is TRBV4-3, the J call TRBJ2-2; perhaps TRBD2 as D (7 bases). In germline, CDR1 is LGHNA, CDR2 YSLEER. CDR3 length: 17 residues. V gave up 0 bases and J gave up 6 bases, with 17 bases separating them. CDR3 sequence (DNA): TGCGCCAGCAGCCAAGATAGGGGCGGAGGGGGGGCCGGGGAGCTGTTTTTT. Residues: CASSQDRGGGGAGELFF.

This clonotype was found a few times. V and J are TRBV15 and TRBJ2-7, with D possibly matching TRBD2 (5 bases). Trimming stripped 0 bases from V and 3 bases from J, with 12 bases between. The CDR3 has 15 residues. CDR1 and CDR2 (germline): LNHNV, YYDKDF (reference sequence). The CDR3 sequence: CATSRDRSSGYEQYF. The CDR3 bases are TGTGCCACCAGCAGAGATCGGTCAAGCGGCTACGAGCAGTACTTC.

V is TRBV9 and J is TRBJ2-1; D is ambiguous. The V gene's germline CDR1 is SGDLS and CDR2 YYNGEE. The CDR3 sequence is 14 residues long. V was trimmed by 0 bases and J by 2 bases, leaving 6 bases between them. In DNA, the CDR3 is TGTGCCAGCAGCGTAGGCAGCACCTACAATGAGCAGTTCTTC. It specifies CASSVGSTYNEQFF.

This clonotype showed up just a few times. The genes are TRBV6-5 and TRBJ2-6; D gene unclear. The V gene's germline CDR1 is MNHEY and CDR2 SVGAGI. The CDR3 has 17 amino acids. Trimming left V 0 bases short and J 2 bases short, with 11 bases between. CDR3 nucleotides: TGTGCCAGCAGTTACTCGAAGTCTGAGCCTGGGGCCAACGTCCTGACTTTC. Protein sequence: CASSYSKSEPGANVLTF.

This clonotype was seen once. V usage is TRBV27 and J usage is TRBJ2-1; 8 bases align to TRBD1. J was trimmed by 9 bases and V by 2 bases; bases with no gene match: 6. The CDR3 has 14 residues. CDR1 MNHEY and CDR2 SMNVEV come from the germline V gene (reference sequence). In nucleotides, the CDR3 is TGTGCCAGCAGTTTAAACAGGGGGGCGGGTGAGCAGTTCTTC. Protein: CASSLNRGAGEQFF.

Regarding this clonotype: This may be a read error: a much more frequent sequence differs by one nucleotide. The chain is built from TRBV10-3 and TRBJ2-6; 10 nucleotides match TRBD1. With 7 bases clipped from V and 2 bases from J, the junction kept 5 bases outside the gene matches. This CDR3 is 16 amino acids long. Germline CDR1 and CDR2: ENHRY and SYGVKD. CDR3 protein: CAIIGTGVPGANVLTF. Written as DNA, the CDR3 is TGTGCCATCATTGGGACAGGGGTCCCTGGGGCCAACGTCCTGACTTTC.

This CDR3 is CASAPGLAGNEQFF. The CDR3, as DNA: TGTGCCAGCGCCCCAGGACTAGCGGGCAATGAGCAGTTCTTC. V and J are TRBV27 and TRBJ2-1; 11 bases are a match to TRBD2. The junction had 6 bases not matched to a gene; V was cut back by 8 bases and J by 6 bases. This CDR3 region has 14 residues. Germline CDR1 and CDR2: MNHEY and SMNVEV (reference sequence).

This clonotype has only a few counts. The V call is TRBV29-1, the J call TRBJ1-6, with 8 bases aligning to TRBD1. The germline CDR1 and CDR2 sequences are SQVTM and ANQGSEA. V was pared by 5 bases and J by 10 bases, with 7 bases of the junction left unmatched. CDR3 length: 13 residues. CDR3 bases: TGCAGCGTTAGGACAGGGAACAACTCACCCCTCCACTTT. It yields the protein CSVRTGNNSPLHF.

Worth noting for this clonotype: A junction boundary mismatches the germline segment, possibly from a read error. The chain links TRBV5-3 to TRBJ2-2; D perhaps matches TRBD2 (5 bases). TRBV5-3 is an ORF, and what it does is uncertain. The length of the CDR3 is 15 residues. This CDR3 reads CASSLDFVNTGELFF. In DNA form, the CDR3 reads TGTGCCAGCAGCTTGGACTTTGTGAACACCGGGGAGCTGTTTTTT.

This clonotype was seen many times. The chain carries TRBV6-2 or TRBV6-3 and TRBJ1-5, with D possibly matching TRBD1 (6 bases). The germline CDR1 and CDR2 sequences are MNHEY and SVGEGT. This CDR3 region has 14 residues. The V and J ends lost 3 bases and 4 bases respectively, with 10 bases between them. The CDR3, as DNA: TGTGCCAGCAGTTATTCCACAGGGAATCAGCCCCAGCATTTT. Amino acid sequence: CASSYSTGNQPQHF.

Comments on this clonotype: This may be a read error, as it is one base from a much larger clone. As the CDR3 is not closed by the conserved phenylalanine or tryptophan, this likely results from a read error. The V gene is TRBV6-6, the J gene TRBJ1-1, with a possible D match to TRBD1 (5 bases). CDR3 length equals 11 residues. Germline V gives CDR1 MNHNY, CDR2 SVGAGI (reference sequence). V dropped 7 bases and J dropped 7 bases, with 10 bases sitting between them. In DNA, the CDR3 is TGTGCCAGCATGACAGCTAATGAAGCTTTCTTG. It translates to CASMTANEAFL.

The rearrangement joins TRBV20-1 to TRBJ1-6; D is possibly TRBD1 (5 bases). V was cut by 2 bases and J by 8 bases, with 13 bases left in between. The CDR3 is 14 amino acids. From germline, CDR1 is DFQATT and CDR2 SNEGSKA (reference sequence). This CDR3 reads CSARRGVWYSPLHF. The CDR3 DNA is TGCAGTGCTAGAAGGGGTGTTTGGTATTCACCCCTCCACTTT.

In its sample, this clonotype was seen many times. This chain links TRBV7-9 with TRBJ1-5, with no clear D. Germline V gene data show CDR1 as SEHNR and CDR2 as FQNEAQ (reference sequence). This CDR3 is built from 14 residues. Trimming left V 1 base short and J 4 bases short, with 8 bases between. The CDR3 region has the DNA TGTGCCAGCAGCTTAGAGTATCCAAATCAGCCCCAGCATTTT. Amino acid sequence: CASSLEYPNQPQHF.

The chain employs TRBV6-5 and TRBJ1-2, with TRBD1 identical over 8 bases. The junction had 6 bases not matched to a gene; V was cut back by 5 bases and J by 7 bases. Per germline, CDR1 MNHEY and CDR2 SVGAGI. CDR3 length: 13 residues. The CDR3 loop is CASSPRTGFGYTF. The CDR3 DNA reads TGTGCCAGCAGTCCCCGGACAGGGTTTGGCTACACCTTC.

This clonotype was recorded many times. The chain is built from TRBV13 and TRBJ2-4; D not resolved. The CDR3 runs 13 residues. Germline CDR1 PRHDT, CDR2 FYEKMQ (reference sequence). Trimming stripped 3 bases from V and 1 base from J, with 4 bases between. The CDR3 DNA follows: TGTGCCAGCAGCTTGTCTGCCAAAAACATTCAGTACTTC. It codes for CASSLSAKNIQYF.

This clonotype was seen a few times. This chain connects TRBV3-1 to TRBJ1-6; unclear D gene. Per the germline V gene, CDR1 is LGHDT and CDR2 is YNNKEL (reference sequence). This CDR3 comprises 17 residues. Trimming pared 2 bases from V and 6 bases from J, leaving 17 bases between. In DNA, the CDR3 is TGTGCCAGCAGCCAATCTGTTCAGCCCGAACCTAATTCACCCCTCCACTTT. Translated, it gives CASSQSVQPEPNSPLHF.

This clonotype was counted ten times or more. This chain uses TRBV4-3 with TRBJ2-7; TRBD2 is a possible D gene (5 bases). V lost 0 bases, J lost 4 bases, and 7 bases lay in between. The germline V gene has CDR1 LGHNA and CDR2 YSLEER. The CDR3 totals 13 residues. In DNA form, the CDR3 reads TGCGCCAGCAGCCAAGATGCGGGTTACGAGCAGTACTTC. As protein: CASSQDAGYEQYF.

The table lists this clonotype with a few counts. This chain links TRBV20-1 with TRBJ2-1; TRBD2 matches at 9 bases. V lost 6 bases and J lost 7; bases outside the gene matches: 13. The germline CDR1 and CDR2 sequences are DFQATT and SNEGSKA (reference sequence). This CDR3 contains 15 residues. CDR3 in DNA: TGCAGTGCAACCGCTTTGCGGGGGGGTTTAAATGAGCAGTTCTTC. This codes for CSATALRGGLNEQFF.

J is TRBJ2-3 and V is TRBV21-1; the table's D call TRBD1 went unverified against the DNA. TRBV21-1 is a documented pseudogene. This CDR3 spans 16 amino acids. CDR3 bases: TGTGCCAGCAGCAAAGCCGGGCGGGGGAGCACAGATACGCAGTATTTT. This encodes CASSKAGRGSTDTQYF.

The genes are TRBV9 and TRBJ1-1, with D perhaps TRBD1 (5 bases). Looked up from germline, CDR1 is SGDLS and CDR2 is YYNGEE. Trimming shortened V by 4 bases and J by 4 bases, and 17 bases separated the two germline ends. The length of the CDR3 is 15 residues. CDR3 loop: CASSPTPGRGTEAFF. The DNA for the CDR3 is TGTGCCAGCAGCCCGACCCCAGGGAGAGGCACTGAAGCTTTCTTT.

This clonotype was counted many times. The genes are TRBV5-1 and TRBJ2-7; D tentatively fits TRBD1 or TRBD2 (5 bases each). V lost 0 bases and J lost 6, with 7 bases in between. The CDR3 consists of 12 residues. The germline V gene encodes CDR1 SGHRS and CDR2 YFSETQ. CDR3 bases: TGCGCCAGCAGCTTGGATGGGGGCGAGCAGTACTTC. Its translation is CASSLDGGEQYF.

As regards this clonotype: One end of the junction does not line up with germline, which may come from a read error. J is TRBJ2-3 and V is TRBV11-2; the match to TRBD2 covers 9 bases. The CDR3 loop spans 17 amino acids. Per germline, CDR1 SGHAT and CDR2 FQNNGV. The CDR3 bases are TGTGCCAGCAGCTCCCTCTTGGCGCGGGGGGGCCCCGATACGCAGTACTTT. Its translation: CASSSLLARGGPDTQYF.